Listed below are T cell receptor beta chains from one sample, sequenced in a study of CD8 T cells in ankylosing spondylitis. In TCRdb, the 5' RACE reads were re-called with MiXCR into one record per CDR3 protein. The data contain approximately 60,000 distinct CDR3 sequences, approximately 5.7% of them singletons. Source material: synovial fluid, either unsorted or a sorted T cell fraction (not recorded which). The receptor source for this set is a male donor with ankylosing spondylitis. Both conserved end residues are part of each CDR3.

cdr3_length: 15
v_call: TRBV2
cdr3_aa: CASSEQREVFETQYF

cdr3_length: 15
v_call: TRBV10-3
cdr3_aa: CAISVRAGAFYEQYF

cdr3_length: 14
v_call: TRBV7-7
cdr3_aa: CASSLGSPGDTQYF

cdr3_length: 12
v_call: TRBV7-2
cdr3_aa: CASSSNTGELFF

cdr3_length: 12
v_call: TRBV28
cdr3_aa: CASRAPGLGYTF

cdr3_length: 15
v_call: TRBV20-1
cdr3_aa: CSATGLAASFVTQYF

cdr3_length: 13
v_call: TRBV9
cdr3_aa: CASSVVGSNEQFF

cdr3_length: 15
v_call: TRBV2
cdr3_aa: CASSPERSGANVLTF

cdr3_length: 15
v_call: TRBV11-2
cdr3_aa: CASSVQGRPNQPQHF

cdr3_length: 13
v_call: TRBV20-1
cdr3_aa: CSAGGLAGREQYF

cdr3_length: 15
v_call: TRBV20-1
cdr3_aa: CSAPQPGESMNEQFF

cdr3_length: 15
v_call: TRBV12-3/TRBV12-4
cdr3_aa: CASILGQGLNEKLFF